These T cell receptor beta chains were read from a single sample in a study of T cells after yellow fever vaccination. TCRdb ran MiXCR on the 5' RACE reads and lists one entry per CDR3 protein. The data show about 140,000 distinct CDR3 sequences, approximately 6.6% seen once. The sample here was CD4+ T cells sorted from PBMCs, taken 10 days after the yellow fever booster vaccination. Source of these receptors: a young man who received the YFV17D yellow fever vaccine. CDR3s include the opening cysteine and the closing phenylalanine or tryptophan. Fields, in order: V gene, J gene, CDR3 protein.

TRBV3-1	TRBJ2-6	CASSQTGRMWANVLTF
TRBV19	TRBJ1-6	CASSIEVASNSPLHF
TRBV7-2	TRBJ2-4	CASLGIAKNIQYF
TRBV7-9	TRBJ2-1	CASSFTRRYNEQFF
TRBV29-1	TRBJ2-5	CSVKRQETQYF
TRBV29-1	TRBJ2-5	CSVRPGVGETQYF
TRBV3-1	TRBJ1-2	CASPHSGGYTF
TRBV20-1	TRBJ1-4	CSARVGSTVEKLFF
TRBV5-1	TRBJ1-5	CASSYDSMRGPQHF
TRBV18	TRBJ2-3	CASSWTSETDTQYF
TRBV7-6	TRBJ2-3	CASSLVTAGGTDTQYF
TRBV6-5	TRBJ2-3	CASRVRAGGPDTQYF
TRBV24-1	TRBJ2-3	CATSPSGGTDTQYF
TRBV2	TRBJ2-1	CASSERWEQFF
TRBV4-1	TRBJ1-2	CASSQDRTYYGYTF
TRBV10-3	TRBJ2-7	CAISPGLAGSPPSYEQYF
TRBV14	TRBJ2-3	CASSQDGIAHSRLTDTQYF
TRBV20-1	TRBJ2-7	CSAPAGRGGGEQYF
TRBV20-1	TRBJ2-3	CSASSSGGSDTQYF
TRBV20-1	TRBJ2-1	CSANLKAGGDEQFF
TRBV30	TRBJ1-1	CAWSSNWGTAEAFF
TRBV20-1	TRBJ2-3	CSARGGIDTQYF
TRBV28	TRBJ2-3	CASSFTGSSTDTQYF
TRBV27	TRBJ2-6	CASSLSAVLSGANVLTF
TRBV10-3	TRBJ2-1	CAISVASGNNEQFF
TRBV20-1	TRBJ2-6	CSARDYQGSSLGANVLTF
TRBV20-1	TRBJ1-1	CSASAGREAFF
TRBV14	TRBJ2-3	CASSQDGGADTQYF
TRBV4-3	TRBJ2-7	CASSSRLDRAWDYEQYF
TRBV6-2/TRBV6-3	TRBJ2-7	CASTYPGLARYEQYF
TRBV4-2	TRBJ2-1	CASSPKKLAGVYNEQFF
TRBV20-1	TRBJ2-7	CSVSTGTGGYEQYF
TRBV20-1	TRBJ2-1	CSATSGLAVETTWEQFF
TRBV4-3	TRBJ1-6	CASSQAARGLINSPLHF
TRBV5-1	TRBJ2-2	CASSFNLAGVHGELFF
TRBV9	TRBJ2-2	CASSVKGIGLTTGELFF
TRBV6-5	TRBJ1-2	CASSYSMGRPGYTF
TRBV9	TRBJ1-3	CASSPPGIGNTIYF
TRBV3-1	TRBJ2-4	CASSQKRGTKNIQYF
TRBV20-1	TRBJ1-2	CSAPGQGKGGYTF
TRBV20-1	TRBJ2-7	CSARAGGAYEQYF
TRBV5-1	TRBJ2-1	CASSSHNEQFF
TRBV29-1	TRBJ2-5	CSVDRAGETQYF
TRBV7-9	TRBJ2-6	CASSLNSGANVLTF
TRBV20-1	TRBJ1-1	CSARPRTVTLEAFF
TRBV10-2	TRBJ2-7	CASSDLAGVSYEQYF